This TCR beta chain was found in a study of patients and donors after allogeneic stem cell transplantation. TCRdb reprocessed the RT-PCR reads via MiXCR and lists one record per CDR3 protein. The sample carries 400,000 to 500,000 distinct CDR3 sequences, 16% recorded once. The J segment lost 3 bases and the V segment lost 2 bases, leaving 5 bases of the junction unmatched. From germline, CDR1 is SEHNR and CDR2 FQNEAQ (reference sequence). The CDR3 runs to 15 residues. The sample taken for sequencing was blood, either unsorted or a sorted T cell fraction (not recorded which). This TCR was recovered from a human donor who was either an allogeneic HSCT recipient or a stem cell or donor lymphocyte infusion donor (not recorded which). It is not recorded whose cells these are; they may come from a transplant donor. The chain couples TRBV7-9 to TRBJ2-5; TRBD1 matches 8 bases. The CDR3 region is CASSLSRTGKETQYF. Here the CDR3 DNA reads TGTGCCAGCAGCTTATCACGGACAGGGAAAGAGACCCAGTACTTC.